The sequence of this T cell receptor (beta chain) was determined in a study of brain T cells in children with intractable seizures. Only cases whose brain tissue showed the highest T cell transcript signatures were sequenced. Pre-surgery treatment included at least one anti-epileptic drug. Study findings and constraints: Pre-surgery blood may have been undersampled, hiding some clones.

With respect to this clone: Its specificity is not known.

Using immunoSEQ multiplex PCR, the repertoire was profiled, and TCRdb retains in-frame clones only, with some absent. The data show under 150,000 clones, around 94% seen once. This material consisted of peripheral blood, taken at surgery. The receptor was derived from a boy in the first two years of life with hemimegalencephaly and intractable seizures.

CDR3 DNA: TGTGCCAGCAGCAAAGAGAGGCTCGTCAGGCACACTGAAGCTTTCTTT. Its protein product is CASSKERLVRHTEAFF. The J gene is TRBJ1-1, the V gene TRBV21-1. TRBV21-1 is a listed pseudogene. The CDR3 is made up of 16 amino acids.